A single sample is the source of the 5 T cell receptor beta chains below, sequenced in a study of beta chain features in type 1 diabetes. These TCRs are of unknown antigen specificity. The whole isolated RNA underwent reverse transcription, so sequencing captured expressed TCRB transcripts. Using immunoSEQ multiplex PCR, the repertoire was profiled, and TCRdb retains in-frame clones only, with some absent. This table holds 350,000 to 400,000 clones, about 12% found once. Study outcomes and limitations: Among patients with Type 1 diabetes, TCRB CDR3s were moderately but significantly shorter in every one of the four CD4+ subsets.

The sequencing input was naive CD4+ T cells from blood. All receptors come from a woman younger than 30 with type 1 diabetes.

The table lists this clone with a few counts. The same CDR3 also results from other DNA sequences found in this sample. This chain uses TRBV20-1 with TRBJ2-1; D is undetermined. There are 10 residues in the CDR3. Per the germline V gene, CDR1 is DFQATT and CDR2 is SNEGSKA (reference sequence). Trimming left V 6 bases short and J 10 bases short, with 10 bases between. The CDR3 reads CSALRGEQFF. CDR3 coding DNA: TGCAGTGCCCTCCGCGGAGAGCAGTTCTTC.

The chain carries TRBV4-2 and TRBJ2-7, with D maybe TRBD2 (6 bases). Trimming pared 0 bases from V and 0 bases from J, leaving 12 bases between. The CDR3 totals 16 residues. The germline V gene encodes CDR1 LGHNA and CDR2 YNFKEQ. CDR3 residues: CASSQDPLARSYEQYF. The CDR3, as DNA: TGTGCCAGCAGCCAAGATCCCCTAGCGCGCTCCTACGAGCAGTACTTC.

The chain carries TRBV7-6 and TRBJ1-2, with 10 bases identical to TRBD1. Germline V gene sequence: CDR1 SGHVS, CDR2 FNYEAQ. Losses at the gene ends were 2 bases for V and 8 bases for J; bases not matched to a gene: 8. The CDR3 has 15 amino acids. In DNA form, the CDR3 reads TGTGCCAGCAGCTTAACGGGACAGGGGTTGTGGGGCTACACCTTC. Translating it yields CASSLTGQGLWGYTF.

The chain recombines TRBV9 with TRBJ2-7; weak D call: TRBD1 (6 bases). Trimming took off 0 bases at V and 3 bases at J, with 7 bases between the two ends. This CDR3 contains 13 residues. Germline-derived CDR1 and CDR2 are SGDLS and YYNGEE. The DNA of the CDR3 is TGTGCCAGCAGCGTAGGGACAGTCTACGAGCAGTACTTC. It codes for CASSVGTVYEQYF.

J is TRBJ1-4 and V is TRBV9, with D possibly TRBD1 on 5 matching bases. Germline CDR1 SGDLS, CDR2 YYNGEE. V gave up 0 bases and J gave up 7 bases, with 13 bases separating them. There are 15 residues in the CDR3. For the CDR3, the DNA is TGTGCCAGCAGCGTAGGGGGTCAGGGAGGTGAAAAACTGTTTTTT. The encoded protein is CASSVGGQGGEKLFF. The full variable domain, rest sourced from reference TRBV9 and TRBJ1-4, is DSGVTQTPKHLITATGQRVTLRCSPRSGDLSVYWYQQSLDQGLQFLIQYYNGEERAKGNILERFSAQQFPDLHSELNLSSLELGDSALYFCASSVGGQGGEKLFFGSGTQLSVL.